The 17 T cell receptor beta chains below come from one sample, sequenced in a study of PD-L1 blockade in urothelial cancer. Method: immunoSEQ multiplex PCR; TCRdb's copy keeps in-frame clones and lacks some. The data hold 84,000 or so clones, with over 75% observed a single time. This sample's time point: pretreatment peripheral blood. Sequences were derived from PBMCs, sampled around atezolizumab (anti-PD-L1) treatment. These receptors were collected from a man aged 55 to 70 with urothelial cancer.

This clone was found once. The genes are TRBV2 and TRBJ2-3; tentatively, D is TRBD1 (6 bases). Germline CDR1 SNHLY, CDR2 FYNNEI. V was trimmed by 7 bases and J by 4 bases, leaving 18 bases between them. This CDR3 comprises 15 residues. The CDR3 loop is CASTTGLVVSDTQYF. The CDR3 DNA reads as TGTGCCAGCACCACAGGGCTAGTAGTATCAGATACGCAGTATTTT. The entire variable domain, with the rest obtained from reference TRBV2 and TRBJ2-3, is as follows: EPEVTQTPSHQVTQMGQEVILRCVPISNHLYFYWYRQILGQKVEFLVSFYNNEISEKSEIFDDQFSVERPDGSNFTLKIRSTKLEDSAMYFCASTTGLVVSDTQYFGPGTRLTVL.

The chain is built from TRBV23-1 and TRBJ2-2; D may be TRBD2 (6 bases). TRBV23-1 qualifies as an ORF whose function is uncertain. With 7 bases removed from V and 0 bases from J, the gap between germline ends came to 12 bases. The CDR3 extends over 15 amino acids. This chain's CDR3 is CASIVREPNTGELFF. Written as DNA, the CDR3 is TGCGCCAGCATTGTACGGGAGCCGAACACCGGGGAGCTGTTTTTT.

The rearrangement uses TRBV5-1 and TRBJ1-1; 8 positions match TRBD1. CDR3 size: 16 residues. Per the germline V gene, CDR1 is SGHRS and CDR2 is YFSETQ. V was pared by 3 bases and J by 4 bases, with 11 bases of the junction left unmatched. The CDR3 sequence: CASSSGQGPFGTEAFF. The CDR3 DNA follows: TGCGCCAGCAGCTCTGGACAGGGTCCGTTCGGCACTGAAGCTTTCTTT.

This clone was seen a single time. This chain connects TRBV19 to TRBJ1-5; TRBD1 aligns across 7 bases. CDR3 length: 14 residues. V was clipped by 5 bases and J by 2 bases; unmatched bases: 3. Germline values: CDR1 LNHDA, CDR2 SQIVND (reference sequence). CDR3 in amino acids: CASSPTGGNQPQHF. DNA of the CDR3: TGTGCCAGTAGTCCTACAGGGGGCAATCAGCCCCAGCATTTT.

The table lists this clone with a count of one. The V gene is TRBV5-1, the J gene TRBJ2-7, with D perhaps matching TRBD2 (5 bases). The germline V and J ends were trimmed by 4 bases and 2 bases, with 16 bases remaining between them. This CDR3 is built from 15 residues. CDR1 is SGHRS and CDR2 is YFSETQ in the germline V gene. The DNA for the CDR3 is TGCGCCAGCAGCCCCGGGCCCCTAGCAACCTACGAGCAGTACTTC. Translation gives CASSPGPLATYEQYF.

The chain combines TRBV7-2 with TRBJ1-2; TRBD1 is a possible D gene (5 bases). V was pared by 5 bases and J by 1 base, with 8 bases between. Germline V gives CDR1 SGHTA, CDR2 FQGNSA. CDR3 size: 13 residues. The CDR3, as DNA: TGTGCCAGCAGCGGAGGGGTTAACTATGGCTACACCTTC. Its translation: CASSGGVNYGYTF. The full variable domain, with the rest looked up from reference TRBV7-2 and TRBJ1-2, is GAGVSQSPSNKVTEKGKDVELRCDPISGHTALYWYRQSLGQGLEFLIYFQGNSAPDKSGLPSDRFSAERTGGSVSTLTIQRTQQEDSAVYLCASSGGVNYGYTFGSGTRLTVV.

The chain links TRBV6-5 to TRBJ1-4; TRBD1 is a possible D gene (6 bases). Trimming stripped 6 bases from V and 7 bases from J, with 18 bases between. Germline V lookup: CDR1 MNHEY, CDR2 SVGAGI. The CDR3 totals 15 residues. The CDR3 here is CASSQRTAVTEKLFF. The DNA of the CDR3 is TGTGCCAGCAGCCAAAGGACAGCCGTAACTGAAAAACTGTTTTTT.

CDR3 sequence (DNA): TGTGCCAGCAGCTTCCTAGACAGGGAGAACGAGCAGTACTTC. It codes for CASSFLDRENEQYF. The chain has TRBV7-2 and TRBJ2-7; 7 bases are shared with TRBD1. The V gene's germline CDR1 is SGHTA and CDR2 FQGNSA. The CDR3 runs to 14 residues. V was pared by 3 bases and J by 5 bases, with 7 bases of the junction left unmatched.

CDR3 residues: CAINRGGITEAFF. DNA of the CDR3: TGTGCCATCAATAGGGGGGGGATCACTGAAGCTTTCTTT. The chain has TRBV10-3 and TRBJ1-1; weak D call: TRBD1 (6 bases). The length of the CDR3 is 13 residues. Germline CDR1 ENHRY, CDR2 SYGVKD. Trimming shortened V by 7 bases and J by 4 bases, and 13 bases separated the two germline ends.

The chain joins TRBV30 to TRBJ1-2, with TRBD1 matching over 10 bases. Germline assignment: CDR1 GTSNPN and CDR2 SVGIG (reference sequence). J lost 3 bases, V lost 5 bases, and 9 bases had no gene match. CDR3 length: 15 residues. CDR3 bases: TGTGCCTGGTCCCGGGACAGGGGATTCGACTATGGCTACACCTTC. Its translation is CAWSRDRGFDYGYTF.

V usage is TRBV27 and J usage is TRBJ1-4; 10 bases fit TRBD1. V lost 5 bases to trimming and J lost 3 bases; unmatched junction nucleotides: 6. The CDR3 contains 16 residues. Germline values: CDR1 MNHEY, CDR2 SMNVEV (reference sequence). DNA for the CDR3: TGTGCCAGCAGTAACCGACAGGGGGCCCCTAATGAAAAACTGTTTTTT. Translation: CASSNRQGAPNEKLFF.

V usage is TRBV7-2 and J usage is TRBJ1-1, with unresolved D. The ends were cut back, 3 bases at V and 0 bases at J, with 11 bases in the middle. Germline assignment: CDR1 SGHTA and CDR2 FQGNSA. The CDR3 runs to 15 residues. In DNA, the CDR3 is TGTGCCAGCAGCTTCAGTTGGCAAATGAACACTGAAGCTTTCTTT. It specifies CASSFSWQMNTEAFF.

The chain recombines TRBV29-1 with TRBJ2-7; 10 nucleotides line up with TRBD1. CDR1 and CDR2 from the germline V gene are SQVTM and ANQGSEA. Germline trimming cut 4 bases from V and 5 bases from J; bases unmatched to any gene: 5. The CDR3 covers 13 residues. The CDR3 nucleotides read TGCAGCGTTGCGGACAGGGGGTATCACGAGCAGTACTTC. Translation gives CSVADRGYHEQYF.

The chain recombines TRBV19 with TRBJ1-4; D call uncertain. Trimming stripped 5 bases from V and 5 bases from J, with 3 bases between. CDR3 length: 11 residues. In germline, CDR1 is LNHDA, CDR2 SQIVND (reference sequence). The CDR3 is CASSLNEKLFF. The DNA for the CDR3 is TGTGCCAGTAGTCTGAATGAAAAACTGTTTTTT.

This chain uses TRBV2 with TRBJ2-7, with 7 bases fitting TRBD1. V lost 6 bases to trimming and J lost 5 bases; unmatched junction nucleotides: 10. The germline gives CDR1 SNHLY, CDR2 FYNNEI. The CDR3 runs 14 residues. The CDR3 spells CASRRGEGANEQYF. The DNA for the CDR3 is TGTGCCAGCAGGAGGGGTGAGGGGGCTAACGAGCAGTACTTC. Filled out from reference TRBV2 and TRBJ2-7, the complete variable domain reads EPEVTQTPSHQVTQMGQEVILRCVPISNHLYFYWYRQILGQKVEFLVSFYNNEISEKSEIFDDQFSVERPDGSNFTLKIRSTKLEDSAMYFCASRRGEGANEQYFGPGTRLTVT.

The chain uses TRBV7-9 and TRBJ1-1; TRBD1 is a possible D gene (5 bases). Germline CDR1 SEHNR, CDR2 FQNEAQ (reference sequence). Trimming removed 2 bases at V and 4 bases at J, with 11 bases between. The CDR3 has 14 amino acids. The CDR3 region has the DNA TGTGCCAGCAGCTTAAGAGGACAACGCACTGAAGCTTTCTTT. Its translation: CASSLRGQRTEAFF.

This chain uses TRBV11-2 with TRBJ2-7; TRBD2 agrees at 8 bases. Unmatched junction bases numbered 6, after V lost 5 bases and J lost 6 bases. The V gene's germline CDR1 is SGHAT and CDR2 FQNNGV. The length of the CDR3 is 13 residues. The CDR3 is CASSHSGRSEQYF. DNA for the CDR3: TGTGCCAGCAGCCACAGCGGGAGAAGCGAGCAGTACTTC.